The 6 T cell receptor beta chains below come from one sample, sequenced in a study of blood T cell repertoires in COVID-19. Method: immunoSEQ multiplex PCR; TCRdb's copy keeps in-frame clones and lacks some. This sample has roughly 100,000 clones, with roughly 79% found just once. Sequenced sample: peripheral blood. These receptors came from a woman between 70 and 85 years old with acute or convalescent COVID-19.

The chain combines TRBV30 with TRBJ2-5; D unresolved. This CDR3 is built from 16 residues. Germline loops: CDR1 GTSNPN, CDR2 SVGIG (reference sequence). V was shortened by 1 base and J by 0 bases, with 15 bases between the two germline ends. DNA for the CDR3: TGTGCCTGGAGTGAACCCGTTGGGCCCTACCAAGAGACCCAGTACTTC. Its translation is CAWSEPVGPYQETQYF. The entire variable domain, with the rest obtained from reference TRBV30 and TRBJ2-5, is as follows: SQTIHQWPATLVQPVGSPLSLECTVEGTSNPNLYWYRQAAGRGLQLLFYSVGIGQISSEVPQNLSASRPQDRQFILSSKKLLLSDSGFYLCAWSEPVGPYQETQYFGPGTRLLVL.

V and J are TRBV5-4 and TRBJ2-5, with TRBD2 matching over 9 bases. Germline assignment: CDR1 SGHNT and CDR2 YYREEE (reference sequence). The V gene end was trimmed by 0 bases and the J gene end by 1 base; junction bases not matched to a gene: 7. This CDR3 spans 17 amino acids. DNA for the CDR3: TGTGCCAGCAGCTTGGGGGATAGCGGGGGCCCCCAAGAGACCCAGTACTTC. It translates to CASSLGDSGGPQETQYF.

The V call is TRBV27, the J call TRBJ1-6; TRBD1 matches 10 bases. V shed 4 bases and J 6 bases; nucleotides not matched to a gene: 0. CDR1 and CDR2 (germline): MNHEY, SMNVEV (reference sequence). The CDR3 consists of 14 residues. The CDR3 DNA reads TGTGCCAGCAGTTGGGACAGGGGTAATTCACCCCTCCACTTT. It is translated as CASSWDRGNSPLHF.

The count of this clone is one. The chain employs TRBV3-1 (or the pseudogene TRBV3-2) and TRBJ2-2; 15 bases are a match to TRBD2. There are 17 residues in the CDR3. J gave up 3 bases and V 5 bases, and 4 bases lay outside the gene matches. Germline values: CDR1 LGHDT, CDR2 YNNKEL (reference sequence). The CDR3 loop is CASSWTSGRGYTGELFF. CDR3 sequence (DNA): TGTGCCAGCAGCTGGACTAGCGGGAGGGGGTACACCGGGGAGCTGTTTTTT.

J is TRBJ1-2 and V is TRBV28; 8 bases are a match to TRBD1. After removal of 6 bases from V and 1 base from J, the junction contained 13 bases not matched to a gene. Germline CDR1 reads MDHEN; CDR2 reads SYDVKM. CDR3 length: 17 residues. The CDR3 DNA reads TGTGCCAGCAGCTCTCACCGGACAGGGCGCTATAACTATGGCTACACCTTC. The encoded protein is CASSSHRTGRYNYGYTF.

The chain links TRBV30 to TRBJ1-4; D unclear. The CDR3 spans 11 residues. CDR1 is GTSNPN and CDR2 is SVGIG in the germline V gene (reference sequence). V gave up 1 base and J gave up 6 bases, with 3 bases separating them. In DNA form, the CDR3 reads TGTGCCTGGAGTGACTATGAAAAACTGTTTTTT. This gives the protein CAWSDYEKLFF. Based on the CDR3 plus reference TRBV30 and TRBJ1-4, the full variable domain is SQTIHQWPATLVQPVGSPLSLECTVEGTSNPNLYWYRQAAGRGLQLLFYSVGIGQISSEVPQNLSASRPQDRQFILSSKKLLLSDSGFYLCAWSDYEKLFFGSGTQLSVL.